This T cell receptor (beta chain) was sequenced during a study of blood T cell repertoires in COVID-19. Across the study: T cells, B-cell-depleted T cells, or PBMCs provided the cDNA or gDNA that served as material.

Trimming stripped 2 bases from V and 11 bases from J, with 9 bases between. CDR3 length: 12 amino acids. Germline V gene lookup returns CDR1 SGHVS and CDR2 FNYEAQ. The sample holds a few counts of this clone. TCRdb's table, derived via immunoSEQ multiplex PCR, lists solely in-frame clones and lacks some. Of roughly 120,000 clones in the sample, approximately 70% were seen once. The material sequenced was peripheral blood. The TCR originated in a human donor with acute or convalescent COVID-19. The donor label of this sample is uncertain. The chain joins TRBV7-6 to TRBJ1-4; D ambiguous. The CDR3 DNA is TGTGCCAGCAGCTTATCCCAGTCGAAACTGTTTTTT. Its translation is CASSLSQSKLFF. The full variable domain, its missing parts supplied by reference TRBV7-6 and TRBJ1-4, is GAGVSQSPRYKVTKRGQDVALRCDPISGHVSLYWYRQALGQGPEFLTYFNYEAQQDKSGLPNDRFSAERPEGSISTLTIQRTEQRDSAMYRCASSLSQSKLFFGSGTQLSVL.